The clone carrying this T cell receptor beta chain was counted at least ten times. Antigen specificity is unknown. This CDR3 is 13 amino acids long. The germline gives CDR1 MNHNS, CDR2 SASEGT. The V segment lost 6 bases and the J segment 6 bases; nucleotides outside the gene matches: 7. Regions amplified from RNA transcripts were the TCR beta CDR3 regions. In the first-round RT-PCR of the TCR CDR3, the HTBI primer set was used. TCRdb re-derived calls from the multiplex PCR reads in MiXCR, one entry per CDR3 protein. The sample consists of more than 500,000 distinct CDR3 sequences, 14% of them appearing once. The data originate from a study of T cells in Graves' hyperthyroidism and ophthalmopathy. Findings and limits, study-wide: From stable hyperthyroidism, ophthalmopathy was separated by a 13 V-J model. Ophthalmopathy, as predicted by the model, came a median about seven months after the prediction.

The rearrangement links TRBV6-1 to TRBJ2-7; TRBD1 matches 8 bases. Sequencing was performed on blood. The sequence was obtained from a woman in her thirties or forties with Graves' hyperthyroidism. CDR3 in amino acids: CASRIETGAEQYF. The CDR3 DNA is TGTGCCAGCAGGATAGAGACAGGGGCCGAGCAGTACTTC.